This T cell receptor (beta chain) was recorded in a study of T cell responses to AZD1222 COVID-19 vaccine. The method was immunoSEQ multiplex PCR; TCRdb's version includes in-frame clones alone and lacks a portion of them. Of roughly 110,000 clones in the sample, roughly 90% are singletons; the top ten hold approximately 4%. The CDR3 sequence is 15 residues long. Germline loops: CDR1 MNHEY, CDR2 SVGEGT. V was cut by 2 bases and J by 0 bases, with 7 bases left in between. This rearrangement joins TRBV6-2 or TRBV6-3 to TRBJ1-4; D not certain. Specimen: peripheral blood, collected on day 0 of AZD1222 vaccination. This clonotype was sampled from an adult in good health. For the CDR3, the DNA is TGTGCCAGCAGTTACACGCCTGCAACTAATGAAAAACTGTTTTTT. It specifies CASSYTPATNEKLFF.